These T cell receptor beta chains were read from a single sample in a study of blood T cell repertoires in COVID-19. Generated by immunoSEQ multiplex PCR, the TCRdb table keeps only in-frame clones and is missing some. The profile shows around 230,000 clones, approximately 83% of them singletons. The sequenced sample was peripheral blood. Every receptor here comes from a man aged 35-49 years with acute or convalescent COVID-19. The CDR3 runs from the conserved cysteine through the conserved F or W. D genes are given only for firm matches. Clone size is shown for a subset of rows, as once, few, many or a class of expanded clone.

j_gene,d_gene,v_gene,abundance,CDR3nt,CDR3aa
TRBJ1-1,TRBD1,TRBV30,few,TGTGCCTGGGAGGACAGGGCGTACACTGAAGCTTTCTTT,CAWEDRAYTEAFF
TRBJ2-2,TRBD1,TRBV19,.,TGTGCCAGTAGTATGGGACAGGGGCTTAACACCGGGGAGCTGTTTTTT,CASSMGQGLNTGELFF
TRBJ1-4,.,TRBV11-2,.,TGTGCCAGCAGCTTTTTCGCAACTAATGAAAAACTGTTTTTT,CASSFFATNEKLFF
TRBJ2-1,TRBD2,TRBV2,.,TGTGCCAGCAGTATGGGGACTAGCATCAATGAGCAGTTCTTC,CASSMGTSINEQFF
TRBJ1-2,TRBD1,TRBV12-3/TRBV12-4,.,TGTGCCAGCAGCGGGACAGACTATGGCTACACCTTC,CASSGTDYGYTF
TRBJ2-5,.,TRBV3-1/TRBV3-2,.,TGTGCCAGCAGCCAAGGACTCCAGACCCAGTACTTC,CASSQGLQTQYF
TRBJ1-2,TRBD1,TRBV7-8,.,TGTGCCAGCAGCCCGGACAGGGCTAACTATGGCTACACCTTC,CASSPDRANYGYTF
TRBJ2-3,TRBD1,TRBV4-1,.,TGCGCCAGCAGCCAGAATGACAGGGATCAAGATACGCAGTATTTT,CASSQNDRDQDTQYF
TRBJ1-2,.,TRBV5-6,.,TGTGCCAGCTCCCAGGGAGGTGGCTACACCTTC,CASSQGGGYTF
TRBJ2-3,TRBD2,TRBV29-1,.,TGCAGCGTTGTCGGTCGGCTAGCGGGTTTCACAGATACGCAGTATTTT,CSVVGRLAGFTDTQYF
TRBJ2-1,.,TRBV2,.,TGTGCCAGCAGTGAAGGTTCGGGTTGGCTTATGACTAGTCGGTTCTTC,CASSEGSGWLMTSRFF
TRBJ2-3,TRBD2,TRBV15,.,TGTGCCACCAGCAGACCCTCTGGGGGGGAGGGTTTTGATACGCAGTATTTT,CATSRPSGGEGFDTQYF
TRBJ1-2,.,TRBV4-1,.,TGCGCCAGCAGCCAACCCCGTGTCCGGGGTAACTATGGCTACACCTTC,CASSQPRVRGNYGYTF
TRBJ1-5,TRBD1,TRBV11-1,.,TGTGCCAGCAGCCAGGGGGCTAGGCAGCCCCAGCATTTT,CASSQGARQPQHF
TRBJ1-4,TRBD1,TRBV7-2,.,TGTGCCAGCAGCCCCTGGACAGGGGAAGATGAAAAACTGTTTTTT,CASSPWTGEDEKLFF
TRBJ2-3,.,TRBV3-1/TRBV3-2,.,TGTGCCAGCAGCCAAGGGGCAAACACAGATACGCAGTATTTT,CASSQGANTDTQYF
TRBJ1-1,.,TRBV5-8,.,TGTGCCAGCACCCTTCTCACTGAAGCTTTCTTT,CASTLLTEAFF
TRBJ2-7,TRBD2,TRBV19,.,TGTGCCAGTAGTATTCGACTAGCGGGAGTGGGGGAGCAGTACTTC,CASSIRLAGVGEQYF
TRBJ1-2,.,TRBV5-4,.,TGTGCCAGCAGCTCCCGGACACCTAACTATGGCTACACCTTC,CASSSRTPNYGYTF
TRBJ2-1,TRBD2,TRBV2,.,TGTGCCAGCAGTGTACTAGCGGGAGGGGACAATGAGCAGTTCTTC,CASSVLAGGDNEQFF
TRBJ1-1,TRBD1,TRBV6-4,once,TGTGCCAGCAGTGACAAGCCGGGACAGGGAATGAACACTGAAGCTTTCTTT,CASSDKPGQGMNTEAFF
TRBJ2-7,TRBD1,TRBV6-5,.,TGTGCCAGCAGTTCCGCTCTCGGACAGGGTTCCGGCGAGCAGTACTTC,CASSSALGQGSGEQYF
TRBJ2-7,.,TRBV6-5,.,TGTGCCAGCTCCACGGTGGGGGGCTACGAGCAGTACTTC,CASSTVGGYEQYF
TRBJ1-6,.,TRBV7-8,.,TGTGCCAGCAGCTTACTTCAGGGGAGAGGGTCACCCCTCCACTTT,CASSLLQGRGSPLHF
TRBJ1-2,.,TRBV6-5,.,TGTGCCAGCAGTTACTCGACAATAGATGTCGATGGCTACACCTTC,CASSYSTIDVDGYTF
TRBJ1-2,.,TRBV11-2,.,TGTGCCAGCAGCTTAGGTCTCCAGGGCTTGGATGGCTACACCTTC,CASSLGLQGLDGYTF
TRBJ2-7,TRBD2,TRBV7-2,few,TGTGCCAGCAGCTTGACGACTAGCGGGAGGGTGTACTTC,CASSLTTSGRVYF
TRBJ1-4,.,TRBV28,.,TGTGCCAGCAGTCCCCGCGGGGATCCTAATGAAAAACTGTTTTTT,CASSPRGDPNEKLFF
TRBJ2-7,TRBD1,TRBV6-5,.,TGTGCCAGCAGAGTTCCGGGACAGATTTACGAGCAGTACTTC,CASRVPGQIYEQYF
TRBJ1-5,.,TRBV7-9,.,TGTGCCAGCAGCTTATCAGGCAGGATTAGCAATCAGCCCCAGCATTTT,CASSLSGRISNQPQHF
TRBJ1-1,.,TRBV7-3,.,TGTGCCAGCAGCTCCTCAGTGAACACTGAAGCTTTCTTT,CASSSSVNTEAFF
TRBJ2-7,TRBD2,TRBV19,.,TGTGCCAGTAGTATGAACGAGATAGCGGGAGTAAACGAGCAGTACTTC,CASSMNEIAGVNEQYF
TRBJ1-1,.,TRBV2,.,TGTGCCAGCACGACAGGATTCACTGAAGCTTTCTTT,CASTTGFTEAFF
TRBJ2-3,.,TRBV10-3,.,TGTGCCATCAGTGAGGGAGGAGACATGGTTAAATCCGGGACAGATACGCAGTATTTT,CAISEGGDMVKSGTDTQYF
TRBJ2-6,TRBD1,TRBV19,.,TGTGCCAGTAGCCCAGGACAGGGAGTCTTCTCTGGGGCCAACGTCCTGACTTTC,CASSPGQGVFSGANVLTF
TRBJ2-7,TRBD2,TRBV24-1,.,TGTGCCACCAGTGATGAGGGACTAGCGGGGATCTACGAGCAGTACTTC,CATSDEGLAGIYEQYF
TRBJ2-7,.,TRBV5-1,.,TGCGCCAGCAGCCCAGGGGACACCTCCTACGAGCAGTACTTC,CASSPGDTSYEQYF
TRBJ1-1,.,TRBV10-3,.,TGTGCCATCAGTGAGTCCCCCACAGGATACACTGAAGCTTTCTTT,CAISESPTGYTEAFF
TRBJ2-2,.,TRBV5-1,.,TGCGCCAGCAGCTTAAGGGCAGGGATGAACACCGGGGAGCTGTTTTTT,CASSLRAGMNTGELFF
TRBJ2-3,TRBD2,TRBV24-1,.,TGTGCCACCAGTGAAAGACTAGCGGGACCAGATACGCAGTATTTT,CATSERLAGPDTQYF
TRBJ1-5,.,TRBV2,few,TGTGCCAGCAGTGAAGATCAGGGCGTCAATCAGCCCCAGCATTTT,CASSEDQGVNQPQHF
TRBJ2-7,.,TRBV3-1/TRBV3-2,.,TGTGCCAGCAGCCAAGAGGCTAGTTGGCACTTC,CASSQEASWHF
TRBJ2-7,.,TRBV9,.,TGTGCCAGCAGCGTGGACTTTACCTACGAGCAGTACTTC,CASSVDFTYEQYF
TRBJ1-1,.,TRBV23-1,.,TGCGCCAGCAGTCAAGAAGGGCGGGAGAACACTGAAGCTTTCTTT,CASSQEGRENTEAFF
TRBJ1-6,.,TRBV3-1/TRBV3-2,.,TGTGCCAGCAGCCTCCCTGCCCAAGGGGGTTCTTCACCCCTCCACTTT,CASSLPAQGGSSPLHF
TRBJ1-5,.,TRBV7-2,.,TGTGCCAGCAGCTTTCGGGACAATCAGCCCCAGCATTTT,CASSFRDNQPQHF
TRBJ1-1,TRBD1,TRBV30,.,TGTGCCTGGAGTGGGCAGGGGGTAGGCACTGAAGCTTTCTTT,CAWSGQGVGTEAFF
TRBJ2-1,TRBD2,TRBV7-9,.,TGTGCCGGGGGACTAGCTTCAGGGGGTGAGCAGTTCTTC,CAGGLASGGEQFF